Sequencing of this TCR beta chain was carried out in a study of cytomegalovirus exposure and HLA in healthy donors. The PCR employed 60 Vbeta primers together with 13 Jbeta primers. Only in-frame clones appear in the TCRdb table, and some are missing; sequencing was by immunoSEQ multiplex PCR. This repertoire comprises approximately 190,000 clones; its ten largest clones make up 5.5% to 7.5%. V dropped 1 base and J dropped 5; count of bases not matched to a gene: 7. The CDR3 has 16 residues. Germline V gene data show CDR1 as SGHVS and CDR2 as FQNEAQ. The sequencing input was PBMCs. The rearrangement links TRBV7-8 to TRBJ2-1, with 8 bases fitting TRBD2. This clonotype originated in a man younger than 45 in good health and CMV-seronegative. The CDR3 reads CASSLVALAVDNEQFF. The CDR3 DNA reads as TGTGCCAGCAGCTTAGTTGCACTAGCGGTCGACAATGAGCAGTTCTTC. Together with reference TRBV7-8 and TRBJ2-1, the CDR3 gives the full variable domain: GAGVSQSPRYKVAKRGQDVALRCDPISGHVSLFWYQQALGQGPEFLTYFQNEAQLDKSGLPSDRFFAERPEGSVSTLKIQRTQQEDSAVYLCASSLVALAVDNEQFFGPGTRLTVL.